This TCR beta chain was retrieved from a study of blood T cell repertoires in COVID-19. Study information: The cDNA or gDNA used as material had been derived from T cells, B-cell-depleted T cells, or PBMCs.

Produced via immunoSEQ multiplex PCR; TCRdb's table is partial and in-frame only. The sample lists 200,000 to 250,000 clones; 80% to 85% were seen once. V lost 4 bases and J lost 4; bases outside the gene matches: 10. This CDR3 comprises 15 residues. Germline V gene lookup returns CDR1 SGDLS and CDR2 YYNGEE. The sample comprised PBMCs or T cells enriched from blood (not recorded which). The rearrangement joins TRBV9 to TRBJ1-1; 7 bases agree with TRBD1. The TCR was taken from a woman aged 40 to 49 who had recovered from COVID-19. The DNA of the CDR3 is TGTGCCAGCAGCCCCCGACAGGGAAGGGCCACTGAAGCTTTCTTT. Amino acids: CASSPRQGRATEAFF.